Listed below are T cell receptor beta chains from one sample, sequenced in a study of OX40 agonist ivuxolimab in advanced cancers. Profiled with immunoSEQ multiplex PCR; TCRdb holds only in-frame clones, not every one. The table records fewer than 60,000 clones, over 60% of them present only once. The sequencing here drew on CD4+ or CD8+ T cells sorted from blood, taken in a trial of the OX40 agonist ivuxolimab. These receptors were obtained from an adult with an advanced solid tumor such as melanoma, head and neck, liver or kidney cancer. Each CDR3 is given with its conserved first and last residue. The D gene is left open where the match is weak. Clone sizes are given selectively: once, few, many, or a class where the clone is expanded.

j_call v_call clone_size d_call cdr3_aa cdr3_nt
TRBJ2-7 TRBV30 few TRBD1 CAWSRPRTGGYEQYF TGTGCCTGGAGTCGCCCTCGGACAGGGGGCTACGAGCAGTACTTC
TRBJ2-5 TRBV7-7 - TRBD1 CASSINRGETQYF TGTGCCAGCAGCATAAACAGGGGGGAGACCCAGTACTTC
TRBJ2-2 TRBV7-8 - - CASSPGTGRPGELFF TGTGCCAGCAGCCCCGGGACTGGCCGGCCCGGGGAGCTGTTTTTT
TRBJ2-7 TRBV25-1 - - CASRDYEQYF TGTGCCAGTAGGGACTACGAGCAGTACTTC
TRBJ1-2 TRBV29-1 - TRBD1 CSVEGGQGKGLYGYTF TGCAGCGTTGAAGGAGGACAGGGAAAGGGTCTTTATGGCTACACCTTC
TRBJ1-1 TRBV5-6 - - CASSSGAGRGEAFF TGTGCCAGCAGCTCCGGAGCGGGGAGAGGTGAAGCTTTCTTT
TRBJ1-1 TRBV25-1 - - CASSEAGMRLTEAFF TGTGCCAGCAGTGAGGCGGGGATGAGGCTGACTGAAGCTTTCTTT
TRBJ2-3 TRBV10-2 - - CASSAADTQYF TGCGCCAGCAGTGCTGCAGATACGCAGTATTTT
TRBJ1-4 TRBV10-2 - TRBD1 CASSGGTGVLGPNEKLFF TGCGCCAGCAGCGGTGGGACAGGGGTTTTGGGCCCCAATGAAAAACTGTTTTTT
TRBJ2-7 TRBV6-1 - TRBD2 CASSDPSGSYEQYF TGTGCCAGCAGTGATCCTAGCGGGAGCTACGAGCAGTACTTC
TRBJ2-1 TRBV9 - TRBD2 CASSVEAGGNNEQFF TGTGCCAGCAGCGTAGAGGCGGGGGGAAACAATGAGCAGTTCTTC
TRBJ2-3 TRBV7-7 - - CASSLGTTTDTQYF TGTGCCAGCAGCTTAGGGACGACGACAGATACGCAGTATTTT
TRBJ2-1 TRBV4-1 - TRBD1 CASSLGTAQYNEQFF TGCGCCAGCAGCCTCGGGACAGCCCAATACAATGAGCAGTTCTTC
TRBJ1-2 TRBV6-5 - TRBD1 CASSTDRGGYGGYTF TGTGCCAGCAGTACCGACAGGGGCGGATATGGTGGCTACACCTTC